This T cell receptor (beta chain) was obtained from a study of cytomegalovirus exposure and HLA in healthy donors. Whole-study results and caveats: The authors listed about 170 TCR beta chains as cytomegalovirus-associated.

Despite likely unrecorded immune exposures, the donors were nominally healthy at the time of sampling. The PCR employed 60 Vbeta primers together with 13 Jbeta primers. Method: immunoSEQ multiplex PCR; TCRdb's copy keeps in-frame clones and lacks some. Of roughly 43,000 clones in the sample, roughly 60% were seen once. Germline lookup yields CDR1 SGHTA and CDR2 FQGNSA. The V gene lost 1 base and the J gene lost 5 bases, with 14 bases spanning the gap. The CDR3 has 15 amino acids. With regard to this clone: The target antigen is unknown.

The chain links TRBV7-2 to TRBJ2-5; tentative D call: TRBD1 (6 bases). This sequence was found in a human donor in good health. The sequencing input was PBMCs. Written as DNA, the CDR3 is TGTGCCAGCAGCTTAGGGGGAGCCCAGGGGGAGACCCAGTACTTC. Protein product: CASSLGGAQGETQYF.